The 8 T cell receptor beta chains reported below all come from one sample, sequenced in a study of shared clonotypes between healthy human individuals. TCRdb's copy holds only in-frame clones and misses some; the assay was immunoSEQ multiplex PCR. The sample yields millions of clones, 85% to 95% seen once. What was sequenced was naive CD4+ T cells sorted from blood. Subset described: CD45RA+ positively selected. All receptors derive from a man between 18 and 29 years old in good health.

As to this clone: One end of the junction varies from germline; a read error may be responsible. The chain is built from TRBV11-2 and TRBJ1-3; D unclear. The CDR3 sequence is 14 residues long. Germline CDR1 SGHAT, CDR2 FQNNGV. Here the CDR3 reads CASSRISSGNTIHF. In DNA form, the CDR3 reads TGTGCCAGCAGCCGAATATCCTCTGGAAACACCATACATTTT.

A note on this clone: Other DNA variants within this sample encode the same CDR3. This rearrangement joins TRBV28 to TRBJ2-7, with TRBD1 matching 8 bases. Germline V gene sequence: CDR1 MDHEN, CDR2 SYDVKM. Trimming took 6 bases from V and 0 from J; bases not matched to a gene: 4. There are 14 residues in the CDR3. Written as DNA, the CDR3 is TGTGCCAGCAGGGGGACAGGAAGCTCCTACGAGCAGTACTTC. Residues: CASRGTGSSYEQYF.

The chain couples TRBV7-6 to TRBJ2-7; D is unresolved. V was cut by 2 bases and J by 4 bases, with 15 bases left in between. This CDR3 spans 15 amino acids. Germline values: CDR1 SGHVS, CDR2 FNYEAQ. The chain's CDR3 is CASSLNSLADYEQYF. CDR3 coding DNA: TGTGCCAGCAGCTTAAACTCCTTGGCCGATTACGAGCAGTACTTC.

The J gene is TRBJ2-1, the V gene TRBV12-5, with unresolved D. V lost 0 bases to trimming and J lost 10 bases, with 4 bases between them. Germline CDR1 is LGHNT and CDR2 is FRNRAP. This CDR3 spans 11 amino acids. CDR3 DNA: TGTGCTAGTGGTTTGGTTAGGGAGCAGTTCTTC. Translated, it gives CASGLVREQFF.

The rearrangement uses TRBV9 and TRBJ1-2; D remains unclear. Trimming took off 0 bases at V and 4 bases at J, with 10 bases between the two ends. CDR3 length: 14 residues. The germline V gene has CDR1 SGDLS and CDR2 YYNGEE. The CDR3 DNA is TGTGCCAGCAGCGTAGATACGAGGTCCTATGGCTACACCTTC. Translating it yields CASSVDTRSYGYTF.

V usage is TRBV30 and J usage is TRBJ1-6; possibly TRBD1 for D (5 bases). V was shortened by 5 bases and J by 5 bases, with 22 bases between the two germline ends. Germline V gene sequence: CDR1 GTSNPN, CDR2 SVGIG (reference sequence). This CDR3 has 17 amino acids. CDR3 bases: TGTGCCTGGGACCGAGGTCTCTCGGGACCGAATAATTCACCCCTCCACTTT. Its translation is CAWDRGLSGPNNSPLHF.

The chain employs TRBV6-6 and TRBJ1-2; D perhaps matches TRBD1 (5 bases). The CDR3 loop spans 13 amino acids. CDR1 and CDR2 from the germline V gene are MNHNY and SVGAGI (reference sequence). The germline V and J ends were trimmed by 5 bases and 3 bases, with 10 bases remaining between them. CDR3 sequence: CASSLDSYYGYTF. CDR3 nucleotide sequence: TGTGCCAGCAGTCTCGACAGCTACTATGGCTACACCTTC.

V is TRBV2 and J is TRBJ1-5; no firm D call. The germline V gene has CDR1 SNHLY and CDR2 FYNNEI. The CDR3 contains 13 residues. The V end was cut by 6 bases, the J end by 4 bases, with 10 bases between. The CDR3 region is CASRYSSNQPQHF. CDR3 DNA: TGTGCCAGCAGATACAGTTCTAATCAGCCCCAGCATTTT.